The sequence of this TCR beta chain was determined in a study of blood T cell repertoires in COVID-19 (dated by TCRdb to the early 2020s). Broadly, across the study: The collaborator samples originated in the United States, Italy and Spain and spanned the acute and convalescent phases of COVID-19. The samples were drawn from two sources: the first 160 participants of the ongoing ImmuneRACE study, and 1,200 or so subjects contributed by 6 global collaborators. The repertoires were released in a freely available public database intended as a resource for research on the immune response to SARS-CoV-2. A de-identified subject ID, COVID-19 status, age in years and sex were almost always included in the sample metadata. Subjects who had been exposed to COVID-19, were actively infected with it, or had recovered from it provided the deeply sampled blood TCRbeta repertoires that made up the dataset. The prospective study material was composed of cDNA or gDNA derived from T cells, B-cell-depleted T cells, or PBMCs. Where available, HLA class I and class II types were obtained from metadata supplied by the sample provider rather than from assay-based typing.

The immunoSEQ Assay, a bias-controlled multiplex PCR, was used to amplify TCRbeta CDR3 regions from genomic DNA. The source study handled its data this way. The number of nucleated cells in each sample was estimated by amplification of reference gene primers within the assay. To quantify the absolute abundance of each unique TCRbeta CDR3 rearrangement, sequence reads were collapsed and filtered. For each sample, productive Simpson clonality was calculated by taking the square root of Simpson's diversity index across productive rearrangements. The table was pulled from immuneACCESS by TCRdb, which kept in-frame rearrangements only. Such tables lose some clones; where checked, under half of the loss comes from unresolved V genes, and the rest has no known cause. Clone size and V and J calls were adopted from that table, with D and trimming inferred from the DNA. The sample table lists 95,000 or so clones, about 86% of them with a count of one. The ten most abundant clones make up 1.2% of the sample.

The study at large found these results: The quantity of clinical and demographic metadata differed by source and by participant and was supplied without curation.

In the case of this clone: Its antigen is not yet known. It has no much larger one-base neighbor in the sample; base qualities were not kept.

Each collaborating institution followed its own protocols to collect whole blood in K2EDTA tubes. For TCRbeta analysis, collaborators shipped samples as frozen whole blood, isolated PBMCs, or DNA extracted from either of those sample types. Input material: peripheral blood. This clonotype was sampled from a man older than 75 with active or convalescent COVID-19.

The DNA sequence is given as TGTGCCTGGAGTCGTGGGGCAGGGAGGGTAAGCACTGAAGCTTTCTTT. Its protein reads: CAWSRGAGRVSTEAFF. The receptor chain draws on TRBV30 and TRBJ1-1, with TRBD1 as a weak D call on 5 bases. CDR1 and CDR2, looked up from the germline V gene (reference sequence), are GTSNPN and SVGIG. V sheds 2 bases and J sheds 4 bases, leaving 20 bases between their ends. The CDR3, from cysteine to phenylalanine, totals 16 residues. The DNA shown is the 48-base CDR3, in frame from base 1.